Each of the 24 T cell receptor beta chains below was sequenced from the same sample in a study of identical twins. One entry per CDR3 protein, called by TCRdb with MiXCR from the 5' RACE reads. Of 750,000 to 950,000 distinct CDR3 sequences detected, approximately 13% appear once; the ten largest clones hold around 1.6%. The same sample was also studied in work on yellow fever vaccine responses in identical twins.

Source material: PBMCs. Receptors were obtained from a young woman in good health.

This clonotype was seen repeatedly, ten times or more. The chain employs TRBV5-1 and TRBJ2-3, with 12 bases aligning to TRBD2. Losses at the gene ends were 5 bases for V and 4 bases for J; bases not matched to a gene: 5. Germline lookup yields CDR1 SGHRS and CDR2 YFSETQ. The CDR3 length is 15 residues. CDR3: CASSPASGRADTQYF. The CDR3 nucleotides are TGCGCCAGCAGTCCGGCTAGCGGGAGGGCAGATACGCAGTATTTT.

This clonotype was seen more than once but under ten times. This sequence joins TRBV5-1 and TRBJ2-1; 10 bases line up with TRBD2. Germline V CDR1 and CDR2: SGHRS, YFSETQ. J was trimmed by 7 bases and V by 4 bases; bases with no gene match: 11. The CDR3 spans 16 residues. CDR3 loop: CASSKSGGAPQNEQFF. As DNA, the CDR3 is TGCGCCAGCAGCAAAAGCGGGGGGGCCCCTCAGAATGAGCAGTTCTTC.

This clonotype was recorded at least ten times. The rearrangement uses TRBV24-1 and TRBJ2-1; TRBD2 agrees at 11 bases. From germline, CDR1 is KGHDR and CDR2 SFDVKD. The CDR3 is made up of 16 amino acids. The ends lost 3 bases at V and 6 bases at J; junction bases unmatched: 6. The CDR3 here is CATSDRGLAVGNEQFF. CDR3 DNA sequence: TGTGCCACCAGTGATCGGGGACTAGCGGTCGGCAATGAGCAGTTCTTC.

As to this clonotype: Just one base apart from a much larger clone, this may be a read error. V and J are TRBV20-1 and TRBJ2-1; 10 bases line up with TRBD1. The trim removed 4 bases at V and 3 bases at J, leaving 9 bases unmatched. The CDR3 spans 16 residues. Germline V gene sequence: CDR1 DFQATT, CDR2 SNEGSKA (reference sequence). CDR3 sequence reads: CSATSPRDRGYNEQFF. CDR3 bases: TGCAGTGCTACGTCCCCCCGGGACAGGGGCTACAATGAGCAGTTCTTC.

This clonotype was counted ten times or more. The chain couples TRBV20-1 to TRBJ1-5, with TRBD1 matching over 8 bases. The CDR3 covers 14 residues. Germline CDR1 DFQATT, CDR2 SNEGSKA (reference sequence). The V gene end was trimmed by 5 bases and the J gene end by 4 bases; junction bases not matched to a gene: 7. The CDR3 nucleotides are TGCAGTGCTTCCCCAGGGGGCGCGAATCAGCCCCAGCATTTT. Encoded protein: CSASPGGANQPQHF.

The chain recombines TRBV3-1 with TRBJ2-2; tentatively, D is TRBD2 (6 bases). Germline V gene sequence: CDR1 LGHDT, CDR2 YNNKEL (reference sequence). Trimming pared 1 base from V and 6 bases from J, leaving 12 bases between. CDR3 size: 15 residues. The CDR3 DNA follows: TGTGCCAGCAGCCAAGCTGGGAGGATTGCCGGGGAGCTGTTTTTT. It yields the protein CASSQAGRIAGELFF.

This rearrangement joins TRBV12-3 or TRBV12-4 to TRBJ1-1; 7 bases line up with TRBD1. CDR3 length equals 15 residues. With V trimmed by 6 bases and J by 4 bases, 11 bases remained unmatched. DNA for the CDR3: TGTGCCAGCAGCCCAGTGGCAGGGGGAGTCACTGAAGCTTTCTTT. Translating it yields CASSPVAGGVTEAFF.

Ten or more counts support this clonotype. The chain's CDR3 is CASSEAGTDHTDTQYF. The CDR3 bases are TGTGCCAGCAGTGAGGCCGGGACAGACCACACAGATACGCAGTATTTT. V gene TRBV6-4 combines with J gene TRBJ2-3, with 7 bases aligning to TRBD1. CDR3 length equals 16 residues. Looked up from germline, CDR1 is MRHNA and CDR2 is SNTAGT. Losses at the gene ends were 3 bases for V and 2 bases for J; bases not matched to a gene: 8.

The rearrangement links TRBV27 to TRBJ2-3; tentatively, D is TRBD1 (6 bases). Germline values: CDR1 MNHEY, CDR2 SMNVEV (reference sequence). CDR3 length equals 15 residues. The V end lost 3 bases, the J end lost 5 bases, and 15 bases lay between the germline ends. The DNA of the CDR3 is TGTGCCAGCAGTTTGCAGGGGCCCTTTGGAGATACGCAGTATTTT. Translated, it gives CASSLQGPFGDTQYF.

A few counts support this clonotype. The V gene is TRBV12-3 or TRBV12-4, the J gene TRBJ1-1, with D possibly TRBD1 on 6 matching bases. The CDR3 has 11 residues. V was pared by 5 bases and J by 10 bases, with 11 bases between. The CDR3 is CASSVQGRAFF. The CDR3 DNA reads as TGTGCCAGCAGTGTACAGGGTAGAGCTTTCTTT.

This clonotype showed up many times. This CDR3 is CAGGQYGETQYF. In DNA form, the CDR3 reads TGTGCCGGCGGACAGTATGGGGAGACCCAGTACTTC. The chain joins TRBV6-1 to TRBJ2-5; possible D gene TRBD1, 6 bases. The CDR3 is 12 amino acids. Trimming took 11 bases from V and 5 from J, leaving 15 bases between them. Germline CDR1 MNHNS, CDR2 SASEGT.

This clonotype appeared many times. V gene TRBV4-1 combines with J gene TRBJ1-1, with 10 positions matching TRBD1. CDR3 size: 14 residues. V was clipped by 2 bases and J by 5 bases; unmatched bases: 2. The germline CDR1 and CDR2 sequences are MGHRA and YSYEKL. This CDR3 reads CASSQPDRGTEAFF. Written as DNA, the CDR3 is TGCGCCAGCAGCCAACCGGACAGGGGGACTGAAGCTTTCTTT.

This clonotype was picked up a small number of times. The CDR3 DNA sequence: TGCAGTGCTAGTCGGACTAGCGGGGTGGATACGCAGTATTTT. This gives the protein CSASRTSGVDTQYF. The chain combines TRBV20-1 with TRBJ2-3, with 12 bases fitting TRBD2. V trimming: 3 bases; J trimming: 6 bases; junction bases outside the gene matches: 4. Germline CDR1 DFQATT, CDR2 SNEGSKA (reference sequence). The CDR3 loop spans 14 amino acids.

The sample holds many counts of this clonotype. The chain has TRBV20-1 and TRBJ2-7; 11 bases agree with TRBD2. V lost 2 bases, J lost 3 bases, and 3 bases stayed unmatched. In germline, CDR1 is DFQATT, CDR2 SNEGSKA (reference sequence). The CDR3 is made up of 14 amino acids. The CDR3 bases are TGCAGTGCTAGAAGGACTAGCGGGTTCTACGAGCAGTACTTC. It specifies CSARRTSGFYEQYF.

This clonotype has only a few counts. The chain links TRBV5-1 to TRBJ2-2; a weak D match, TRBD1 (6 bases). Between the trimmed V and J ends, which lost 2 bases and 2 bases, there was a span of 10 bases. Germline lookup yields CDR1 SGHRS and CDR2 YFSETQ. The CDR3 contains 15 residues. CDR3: CASSFRDINTGELFF. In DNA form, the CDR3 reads TGCGCCAGCAGCTTCCGGGACATTAACACCGGGGAGCTGTTTTTT.

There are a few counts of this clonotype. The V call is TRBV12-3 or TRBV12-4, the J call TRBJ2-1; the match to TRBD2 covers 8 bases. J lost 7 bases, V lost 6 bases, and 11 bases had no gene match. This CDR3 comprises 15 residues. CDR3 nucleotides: TGTGCCAGCAGGTACCTCGCGGGGGGACGGAATGAGCAGTTCTTC. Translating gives CASRYLAGGRNEQFF.

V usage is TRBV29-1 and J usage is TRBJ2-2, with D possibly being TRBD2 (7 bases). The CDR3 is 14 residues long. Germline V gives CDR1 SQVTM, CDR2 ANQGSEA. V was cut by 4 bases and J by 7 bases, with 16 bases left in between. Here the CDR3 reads CSVGNGGPYGELFF. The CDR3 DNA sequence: TGCAGCGTTGGAAACGGGGGGCCCTACGGGGAGCTGTTTTTT.

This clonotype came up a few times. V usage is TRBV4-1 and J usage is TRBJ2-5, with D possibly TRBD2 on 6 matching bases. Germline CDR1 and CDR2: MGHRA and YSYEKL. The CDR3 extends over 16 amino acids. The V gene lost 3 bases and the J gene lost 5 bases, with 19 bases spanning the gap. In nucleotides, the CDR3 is TGCGCCAGCAGCCACCCACCATTGGGGGGTGAGGAGACCCAGTACTTC. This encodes CASSHPPLGGEETQYF.

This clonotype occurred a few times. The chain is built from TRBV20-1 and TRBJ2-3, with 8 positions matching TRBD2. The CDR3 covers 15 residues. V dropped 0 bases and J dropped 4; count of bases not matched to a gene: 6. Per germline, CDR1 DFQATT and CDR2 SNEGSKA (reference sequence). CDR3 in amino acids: CSARDLREVADTQYF. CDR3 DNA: TGCAGTGCTAGAGATCTGCGGGAGGTCGCAGATACGCAGTATTTT.

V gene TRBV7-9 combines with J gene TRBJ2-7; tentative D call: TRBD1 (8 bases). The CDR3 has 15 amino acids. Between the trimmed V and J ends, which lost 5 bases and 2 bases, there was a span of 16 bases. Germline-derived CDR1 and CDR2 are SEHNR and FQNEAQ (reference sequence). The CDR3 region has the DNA TGTGCCAGCAGCCCCCAGGGGGCGGGAGCCTACGAGCAGTACTTC. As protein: CASSPQGAGAYEQYF.

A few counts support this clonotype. The CDR3 spells CASGKGLAGAYEQFF. The CDR3 DNA reads as TGTGCCAGCGGCAAGGGACTAGCGGGAGCGTATGAGCAGTTCTTC. The chain links TRBV27 to TRBJ2-1; 14 bases line up with TRBD2. With 8 bases clipped from V and 8 bases from J, the junction kept 8 bases outside the gene matches. CDR3 length equals 15 residues. Germline CDR1 MNHEY, CDR2 SMNVEV (reference sequence).

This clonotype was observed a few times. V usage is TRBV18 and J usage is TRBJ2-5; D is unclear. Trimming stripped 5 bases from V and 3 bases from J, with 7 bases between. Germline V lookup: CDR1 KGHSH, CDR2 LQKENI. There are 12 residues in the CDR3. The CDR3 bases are TGTGCCAGCTCAAGTAAGGAAGAGACCCAGTACTTC. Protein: CASSSKEETQYF.

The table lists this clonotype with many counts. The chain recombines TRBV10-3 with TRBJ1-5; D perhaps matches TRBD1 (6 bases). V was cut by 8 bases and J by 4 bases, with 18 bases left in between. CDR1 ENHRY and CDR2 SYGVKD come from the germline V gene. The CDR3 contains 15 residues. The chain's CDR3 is CAISLTGQPNQPQHF. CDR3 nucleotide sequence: TGTGCCATCTCATTAACCGGACAGCCTAATCAGCCCCAGCATTTT.

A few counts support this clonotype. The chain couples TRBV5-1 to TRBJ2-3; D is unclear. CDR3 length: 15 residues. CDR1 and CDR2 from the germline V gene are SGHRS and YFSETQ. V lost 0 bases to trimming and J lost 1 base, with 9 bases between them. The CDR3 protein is CASSLDGRGTDTQYF. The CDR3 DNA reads TGCGCCAGCAGCTTGGACGGACGTGGCACAGATACGCAGTATTTT.